The clone carrying this TCR beta chain was observed a handful of times. The antigen remains unidentified. Treatment in this sample: randomized to nivolumab then ipilimumab (arm A) or the reverse (arm B). This sample was included in a study of sequential checkpoint blockade in melanoma. Findings of the study overall: Clinical benefit was about 30 times likelier when tumor T-cell fraction and clonality increased.

Per the germline V gene, CDR1 is SGDLS and CDR2 is YYNGEE. V shed 4 bases, J shed 3 bases, and the junction held 2 bases outside the gene matches. This CDR3 is 13 amino acids long. TCRdb's table, derived via immunoSEQ multiplex PCR, lists solely in-frame clones and lacks some. The sample consists of 35,000 to 40,000 clones, over 30% of them appearing once. The material sequenced was tumor tissue (inferred from file names), taken from a patient given nivolumab and ipilimumab in sequence. The rearrangement links TRBV9 to TRBJ2-7; 9 bases are shared with TRBD1. This clonotype was obtained from a human donor with melanoma. The CDR3 sequence: CASSQDRGYEQYF. CDR3 in DNA: TGTGCCAGCAGCCAGGACAGGGGCTACGAGCAGTACTTC.